Below, 2 T cell receptor beta chains from the same sample are listed, as sequenced in a study of CD8+CD57+ T cells in acquired aplastic anemia (dated by TCRdb to about 2018). The reads were generated on an Illumina HiSeq 2000. Genomic DNA served as template for TCR beta VDJ combination and CDR3 sequence profiling. Starting from the raw public reads, TCRdb applied fastp trimming at Q25, assembled clones with MiXCR and retained in-frame beta chains. Rows with one shared CDR3 protein collapse into an entry with the most common genes and DNA. The sample table shows 200,000 to 250,000 distinct CDR3 sequences, and about half are seen once. The ten biggest clones cover about 20% of the sample. The patients picked for sequencing were ones in whom flow cytometry had shown an expansion of CD8+CD57+ cells. Sequencing was performed on sorted CD4+, CD8+, or CD8+CD57+ T cells (not recorded which) from PBMCs. The source of these receptors is a human donor with aplastic anemia.

Many counts were recorded for this clonotype. The gene calls are TRBV12-3 or TRBV12-4 and TRBJ1-1, with D maybe TRBD1 (5 bases). V lost 7 bases and J 0 bases, leaving 15 bases between the germline ends. This CDR3 contains 15 residues. The CDR3 loop reads CASTETGGVNTEAFF. As DNA, the CDR3 is TGTGCCAGCACCGAGACTGGGGGGGTGAACACTGAAGCTTTCTTT.

This clonotype has a count of ten or more. This chain joins TRBV11-1 and TRBJ1-1; 10 bases match TRBD1. The V gene end was trimmed by 4 bases and the J gene end by 4 bases; junction bases not matched to a gene: 9. The germline CDR1 and CDR2 sequences are SGHAT and FQDESV (reference sequence). The CDR3 has 16 amino acids. The CDR3 is CASSYDRGLSGTEAFF. CDR3 nucleotide sequence: TGTGCCAGCAGCTACGACAGGGGGCTTTCTGGCACTGAAGCTTTCTTT.